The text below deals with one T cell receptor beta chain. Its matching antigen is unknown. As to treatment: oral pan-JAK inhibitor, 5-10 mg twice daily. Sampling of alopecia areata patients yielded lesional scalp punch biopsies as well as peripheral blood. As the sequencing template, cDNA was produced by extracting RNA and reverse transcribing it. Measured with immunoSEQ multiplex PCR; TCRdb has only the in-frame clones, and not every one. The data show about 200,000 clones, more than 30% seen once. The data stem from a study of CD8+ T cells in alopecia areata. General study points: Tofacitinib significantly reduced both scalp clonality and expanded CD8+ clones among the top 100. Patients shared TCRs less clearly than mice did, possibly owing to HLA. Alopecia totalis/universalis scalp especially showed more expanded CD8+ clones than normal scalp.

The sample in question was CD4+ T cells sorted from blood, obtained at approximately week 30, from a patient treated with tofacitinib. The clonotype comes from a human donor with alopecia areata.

The chain's CDR3 is CASSLGTGAPLRAFF. The CDR3 DNA reads TGCGCCAGCAGCTTGGGAACAGGGGCCCCGCTTCGAGCTTTCTTT. This chain joins TRBV5-1 and TRBJ1-1, with TRBD1 identical over 7 bases. J gave up 10 bases and V 0 bases, and 12 bases lay outside the gene matches. The CDR3 sequence is 15 residues long. Germline CDR1 reads SGHRS; CDR2 reads YFSETQ.